This T cell receptor beta chain was found in a study of cytotoxic CD8 clonotypes in ibrutinib-treated CLL (dated by TCRdb to the early 2020s). Study-wide context: In this cohort, 15 patients were treatment-naive and 11 to 12 were relapsed/refractory, while under 18 had unmutated IGHV. Partial responses were observed in about 25 patients and complete responses in 2; after a median follow-up of roughly 72 months, remission was maintained in roughly 15 patients and progression was observed in some twelve. Every sample from remission and from progressive disease was obtained while the patients were still on ibrutinib. On average, each sample had a few hundred thousand productive templates and more than 75,000 productive rearrangements. Response samples were obtained after a median of 12 months of treatment, with a range of roughly 6 to 40 months. Longitudinal samples were available for about 30% of the roughly 86 trial participants. Cryopreserved peripheral blood mononuclear cells were collected at three points: before therapy, at response, and at either sustained remission or disease progression.

The paper as a whole reports these results and caveats: Sustained-remission and progressing patients did not have matched sampling times, and lymph node repertoires were not examined. Public clonotypes were rare and either contracted or stayed stable during treatment, and the rise in clonality at ibrutinib response reflected the expansion of private clonotypes. At ibrutinib response clonality went up, during sustained remission it held steady, and at progression it dropped back toward baseline. Baseline clonality exceeded that of age-matched healthy donors and correlated strongly with circulating CD8+ T-cell counts.

On a MiSeq, deep resolution sequencing aimed for a depth between 1 in 1 million and 1 in 200,000 T cells, with each clonotype covered approximately 10x on average. The immunoSEQ hsTCRB Kit was used to generate TCR beta libraries. Regarding the original processing steps: Data were analyzed with ImmunoSEQ Data Assistant and ImmunoSEQ Analyzer, with V, D and J genes assigned per IMGT definitions. Clonality, with values ranging from 0 to 1, was calculated as one minus the normalized Shannon entropy of productive rearrangement frequencies. Public clonotype analysis was restricted to overrepresented clonotypes comprising at least 0.05% of each patient's repertoire. Fewer than 15 repertoires from age-matched healthy donors, obtained from immuneACCESS, served as clonality controls. TCRdb took over this immuneACCESS table, retaining in-frame rearrangements with V and J assigned. Such tables are incomplete; in checked studies, under half of the missing clones stem from an unresolved V gene, and the remainder is unexplained. V and J calls and clone size follow that table, whereas D and trimming were derived from the DNA. Counted in this sample were 60,000 to 75,000 clones; 75% to 95% of them appeared once. The top ten clonotypes cover 3% to 3.5% of the sample.

The time point label corresponds to: 12 to 13 months on ibrutinib. Roughly 2.2 micrograms of genomic DNA were extracted from cryopreserved PBMCs for TCR beta library preparation. Longitudinal blood samples from CLL patients on ibrutinib monotherapy were analyzed using high-throughput TCR beta sequencing. The patients were enrolled in a single-center, open-label phase 2 trial of ibrutinib monotherapy. Concerning this clone: Its antigen has not been determined. No base quality information exists; no much larger clone differs at one position.

The material was PBMCs, obtained after 12 months of ibrutinib treatment. The TCR was taken from a human donor with chronic lymphocytic leukemia.

CDR3 sequence: CASSEYGGRGTDTQYF. DNA sequence: TGTGCCAGCAGTGAATATGGCGGGAGGGGCACAGATACGCAGTATTTT. In this chain, TRBV25-1 is recombined with TRBJ2-3, with TRBD2 identical over 9 junction bases. V is trimmed back by 0 bases and J by 1 base, and the junction contains 2 bases that no gene match accounts for. CDR1 MGHDK and CDR2 SYGVNS were looked up in the germline V gene. From the cysteine up to the phenylalanine, the CDR3 has a length of 16 residues. Only the CDR3 part of the read is kept: 48 bases, read in frame from the first base.